This T cell receptor beta chain was recovered during a study of T cell responses to AZD1222 COVID-19 vaccine. Regarding the study as a whole: An increase in Spike-specific TCR breadth and depth was observed after two AZD1222 doses. None of the repertoires were sampled until the peak T cell response had passed. Reportedly, nearly half of unique spike TCRs recognized epitopes outside B.1.351/B.1.1.7 mutations. Baseline seropositivity characterized only a handful of AZD1222 recipients.

As for this clone: Its antigen is as yet unknown.

Measured with immunoSEQ multiplex PCR; TCRdb has only the in-frame clones, and not every one. The data contain roughly 200,000 clones, roughly 92% of them singletons. This sample comprised peripheral blood, obtained on day 0 of AZD1222 vaccination. This clonotype was obtained from an adult in good health.

CDR3: CASSIRGGNQPQHF. In nucleotides, the CDR3 is TGTGCCAGCAGTATCCGAGGGGGAAATCAGCCCCAGCATTTT. The chain combines TRBV6-2 or TRBV6-3 with TRBJ1-5, with D perhaps matching TRBD1 (6 bases). The germline gives CDR1 MNHEY, CDR2 SVGEGT. V gave up 5 bases and J gave up 4 bases, with 12 bases separating them. The CDR3 sequence is 14 residues long.